This T cell receptor (beta chain) was captured by sequencing in a study of blood T cell repertoires in COVID-19. Generated by immunoSEQ multiplex PCR, the TCRdb table keeps only in-frame clones and is missing some. The sample consists of approximately 30,000 clones, about 83% of them appearing once. Germline V gene lookup returns CDR1 MNHNS and CDR2 SASEGT. CDR3 length: 14 residues. V lost 1 base to trimming and J lost 4 bases, with 11 bases between them. The TCR comes from a human donor in a cohort sampled during active COVID-19. The sample comprised peripheral blood. The rearrangement joins TRBV6-1 to TRBJ2-7; D remains ambiguous. The CDR3 DNA sequence: TGTGCCAGCAGTGAAGGGTGGAGAGAGTACGAGCAGTACTTC. The encoded protein is CASSEGWREYEQYF.